This T cell receptor (beta chain) was observed in a study of blood T cell repertoires in COVID-19. The wider study: COVID-19 samples collected from the United States, Italy and Spain covered acute and convalescent phases. From T cells, B-cell-depleted T cells, or PBMCs came the material, which was cDNA or gDNA.

In the original analysis: The assay estimated nucleated cells by amplifying reference gene primers. Produced via immunoSEQ multiplex PCR; TCRdb's table is partial and in-frame only. D and trimming come from the DNA, and the V and J calls and clone size come from that table. The sample contains more than 250,000 clones, roughly 90% of which appear only once. The CDR3 consists of 15 residues. J was trimmed by 6 bases and V by 6 bases; bases with no gene match: 12. CDR1 and CDR2 (germline): SQVTM, ANQGSEA. The TCR originated in a man between 18 and 29 years old who had recovered from COVID-19. Sequencing used peripheral blood. The chain joins TRBV29-1 to TRBJ2-2; TRBD1 aligns across 8 bases. CDR3 amino acids: CSVELPVQGAGELFF. The CDR3 DNA reads TGCAGCGTCGAGCTTCCCGTACAGGGGGCCGGGGAGCTGTTTTTT.